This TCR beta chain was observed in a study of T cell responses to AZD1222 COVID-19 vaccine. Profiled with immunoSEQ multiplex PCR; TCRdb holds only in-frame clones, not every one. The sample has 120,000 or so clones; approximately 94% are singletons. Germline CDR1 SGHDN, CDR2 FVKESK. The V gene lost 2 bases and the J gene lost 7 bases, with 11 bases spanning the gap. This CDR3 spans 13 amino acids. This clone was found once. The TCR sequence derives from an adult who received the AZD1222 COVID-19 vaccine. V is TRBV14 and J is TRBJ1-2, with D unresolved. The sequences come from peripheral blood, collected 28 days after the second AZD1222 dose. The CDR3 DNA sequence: TGTGCCAGCAGCCAATCCCCCGGGGTTGGCTACACCTTC. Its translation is CASSQSPGVGYTF.